This passage covers 22 T cell receptor beta chains from one sample sequenced in a study of cytomegalovirus exposure and HLA in healthy donors (dated by TCRdb to between 2016 and 2019). Receptors were amplified or captured by the immunoSEQ multiplex PCR assay. For the multiplex PCR, a mixture combining 60 forward primers for TCR Vbeta segments and 13 reverse primers for TCR Jbeta segments was used. What TCRdb holds here is the immuneACCESS table cut down to in-frame rearrangements. Part of the clones is not present; checked against another copy, under half of the missing clones reflect an unresolved V gene, and the others are unexplained. The sample yields approximately 120,000 clones; 15% to 20% were counted once. The ten largest make up around 2.6% of the sample. Sequenced: PBMCs. The receptors stem from a female donor in good health and CMV-seropositive.

This clone was found a few times. The genes are TRBV27 and TRBJ1-2; 8 positions agree with TRBD1. The CDR3 length is 14 residues. From germline, CDR1 is MNHEY and CDR2 SMNVEV (reference sequence). The trim removed 2 bases at V and 7 bases at J, leaving 6 bases unmatched. CDR3 loop: CASSLGQGVFGYTF. The CDR3 region has the DNA TGTGCCAGCAGTTTAGGACAGGGTGTTTTTGGCTACACCTTC.

The rearrangement links TRBV27 to TRBJ2-3; D may be TRBD2 (6 bases). This CDR3 comprises 17 residues. The V gene lost 5 bases and the J gene lost 3 bases, with 21 bases spanning the gap. The germline gives CDR1 MNHEY, CDR2 SMNVEV (reference sequence). The DNA for the CDR3 is TGTGCCAGCAGTACCCGACTAGTAGGTCGAGGGACAGATACGCAGTATTTT. It yields the protein CASSTRLVGRGTDTQYF.

Only a few counts were recorded for this clone. The V call is TRBV4-2, the J call TRBJ1-4; D is unresolved. The CDR3 is made up of 11 amino acids. V lost 2 bases, J lost 11 bases, and 6 bases lay in between. Germline values: CDR1 LGHNA, CDR2 YNFKEQ. Here the CDR3 reads CASSQRSKLFF. The DNA for the CDR3 is TGTGCCAGCAGCCAAAGGAGTAAACTGTTTTTT.

The genes are TRBV7-9 and TRBJ2-4; 10 bases fit TRBD1. The CDR3 consists of 16 residues. The germline gives CDR1 SEHNR, CDR2 FQNEAQ (reference sequence). V lost 7 bases, J lost 2 bases, and 8 bases stayed unmatched. CDR3 sequence (DNA): TGTGCCAGCAACTCTCCGGGACAGGGGTCCAAAAACATTCAGTACTTC. Translation: CASNSPGQGSKNIQYF.

This clone was counted only a few times. The V gene is TRBV5-5, the J gene TRBJ2-7; possibly TRBD1 for D (6 bases). The length of the CDR3 is 15 residues. Germline V lookup: CDR1 SGHKS, CDR2 YYEKEE (reference sequence). Trimming pared 2 bases from V and 0 bases from J, leaving 12 bases between. The CDR3: CASSLRGTNSYEQYF. The CDR3 bases are TGTGCCAGCAGCTTAAGGGGGACAAACTCCTACGAGCAGTACTTC. The entire variable domain, with the rest obtained from reference TRBV5-5 and TRBJ2-7, is as follows: DAGVTQSPTHLIKTRGQQVTLRCSPISGHKSVSWYQQVLGQGPQFIFQYYEKEERGRGNFPDRFSARQFPNYSSELNVNALLLGDSALYLCASSLRGTNSYEQYFGPGTRLTVT.

This chain links TRBV6-5 with TRBJ2-5; 8 bases line up with TRBD2. The CDR3 consists of 13 residues. V gave up 5 bases and J gave up 9 bases; unmatched junction bases: 8. Germline CDR1 is MNHEY and CDR2 is SVGAGI. This chain's CDR3 is CASSVGSGGPQYF. The CDR3 bases are TGTGCCAGCAGTGTAGGCAGCGGGGGTCCCCAGTACTTC.

This clone was detected a few times. This chain joins TRBV12-1 and TRBJ2-7; the table's D gene call, TRBD1, was not cross checked with the DNA. TRBV12-1 is recorded as a pseudogene. The CDR3 is 16 residues long. The CDR3 DNA is TGTGCCAGCAGCTTGCAGGGGACAGGAAAATGCTACGAGCAGTACTTC. This gives the protein CASSLQGTGKCYEQYF.

In DNA form, the CDR3 reads TGCAGCGTTCCGACAGACCCAATGAACACTGAAGCTTTCTTT. Its translation is CSVPTDPMNTEAFF. This chain joins TRBV29-1 and TRBJ1-1, with TRBD1 as a possible D gene (5 bases). Trimming left V 5 bases short and J 0 bases short, with 13 bases between. This CDR3 comprises 14 residues. CDR1 SQVTM and CDR2 ANQGSEA come from the germline V gene.

There are a few counts of this clone. CDR3: CASSGSGPGANVLTF. Written as DNA, the CDR3 is TGTGCCAGCAGTGGTTCAGGTCCTGGGGCCAACGTCCTGACTTTC. The chain recombines TRBV25-1 with TRBJ2-6; D gene uncertain. V was cut by 4 bases and J by 2 bases, with 9 bases left in between. This CDR3 region has 15 residues. Per germline, CDR1 MGHDK and CDR2 SYGVNS.

This clone was seen a handful of times. J is TRBJ2-1 and V is TRBV4-2; no definite D call. V shed 0 bases and J shed 2 bases, with 8 bases lying between them. The CDR3 length is 15 residues. Germline V CDR1 and CDR2: LGHNA, YNFKEQ. As DNA, the CDR3 is TGTGCCAGCAGCCAAGATCTTGCGACCTACAATGAGCAGTTCTTC. This translates into CASSQDLATYNEQFF.

This clone was observed a few times. The J gene is TRBJ1-1, the V gene TRBV5-1, with D maybe TRBD1 (5 bases). Germline V gene data show CDR1 as SGHRS and CDR2 as YFSETQ. The CDR3 is 14 residues long. Trimming removed 7 bases from V and 4 bases from J, with 17 bases in between. CDR3 amino acids: CASAAVFGGTEAFF. CDR3 nucleotides: TGCGCCAGCGCAGCGGTGTTCGGGGGCACTGAAGCTTTCTTT.

Only a few counts were recorded for this clone. CDR3 sequence (DNA): TGCAGCGTTGGCCAGGGAGGGGTTGAAAAACTGTTTTTT. As protein: CSVGQGGVEKLFF. V usage is TRBV29-1 and J usage is TRBJ1-4; D might be TRBD1 (5 bases). V dropped 4 bases and J dropped 7 bases, with 13 bases sitting between them. CDR1 and CDR2 from the germline V gene are SQVTM and ANQGSEA. The length of the CDR3 is 13 residues.

There are a few counts of this clone. The chain joins TRBV7-2 to TRBJ2-1; 14 nucleotides align to TRBD2. CDR3 length equals 15 residues. Germline assignment: CDR1 SGHTA and CDR2 FQGNSA. The V and J ends lost 5 bases and 7 bases, in that order; junction bases with no gene match: 4. CDR3 DNA: TGTGCCAGCAGCATCGGGACTAGCGGGAGTAATGAGCAGTTCTTC. This translates into CASSIGTSGSNEQFF.

The rearrangement joins TRBV2 to TRBJ1-4; TRBD1 agrees at 12 bases. CDR1 is SNHLY, CDR2 FYNNEI, per germline. The CDR3 extends over 15 amino acids. Losses at the gene ends were 5 bases for V and 8 bases for J; bases not matched to a gene: 6. The DNA for the CDR3 is TGTGCCAGCAGTCGGGACAGGGGGCGGGACGAAAAACTGTTTTTT. It yields the protein CASSRDRGRDEKLFF.

There are a few counts of this clone. The chain couples TRBV5-1 to TRBJ1-4; perhaps TRBD1 as D (5 bases). Trimming left V 0 bases short and J 6 bases short, with 6 bases between. Germline V gene data show CDR1 as SGHRS and CDR2 as YFSETQ. The CDR3 is 13 residues long. The CDR3 loop is CASSLVGDEKLFF. The CDR3 DNA reads TGCGCCAGCAGCTTGGTAGGGGATGAAAAACTGTTTTTT.

The gene calls are TRBV6-1 and TRBJ1-2; 10 nucleotides align to TRBD1. Per germline, CDR1 MNHNS and CDR2 SASEGT. Trimming removed 4 bases from V and 6 bases from J; junction bases left unmatched: 5. The CDR3 runs to 14 residues. Here the CDR3 DNA reads TGTGCCAGCAGTGGTCCCGGGACAGGGGATGGCTACACCTTC. Translation: CASSGPGTGDGYTF.

The sample holds a few counts of this clone. The V and J genes are TRBV29-1 and TRBJ2-3; TRBD2 agrees at 8 bases. The trim removed 4 bases at V and 4 bases at J, leaving 7 bases unmatched. The CDR3 runs 14 residues. Germline values: CDR1 SQVTM, CDR2 ANQGSEA. In DNA form, the CDR3 reads TGCAGCGTTGGAACTAGCGGCGCGTCAGATACGCAGTATTTT. Encoded protein: CSVGTSGASDTQYF.

Only a few counts were recorded for this clone. This chain links TRBV28 with TRBJ2-5; TRBD1 matches 9 bases. V was clipped by 4 bases and J by 7 bases; unmatched bases: 16. This CDR3 has 17 amino acids. Per the germline V gene, CDR1 is MDHEN and CDR2 is SYDVKM. CDR3 sequence: CASSWVSMDRGSLTQYF. The CDR3 bases are TGTGCCAGCAGTTGGGTCTCTATGGACAGGGGATCGTTGACCCAGTACTTC.

The CDR3 DNA sequence: TGTGCCTGGAGTGTACAGTCCTATGGCTACACCTTC. Translating it yields CAWSVQSYGYTF. The chain carries TRBV30 and TRBJ1-2; D is unresolved. The CDR3 is made up of 12 amino acids. In germline, CDR1 is GTSNPN, CDR2 SVGIG (reference sequence). V lost 0 bases to trimming and J lost 4 bases, with 6 bases between them. The complete variable domain, with remaining parts taken from reference TRBV30 and TRBJ1-2, reads SQTIHQWPATLVQPVGSPLSLECTVEGTSNPNLYWYRQAAGRGLQLLFYSVGIGQISSEVPQNLSASRPQDRQFILSSKKLLLSDSGFYLCAWSVQSYGYTFGSGTRLTVV.

This clone turned up a few times. The chain uses TRBV7-2 and TRBJ1-1, with D possibly matching TRBD1 (5 bases). With 5 bases removed from V and 1 base from J, the gap between germline ends came to 8 bases. In germline, CDR1 is SGHTA, CDR2 FQGNSA. This CDR3 spans 13 amino acids. The CDR3 nucleotides are TGTGCCAGCAGCCTCAGGGAGAACACTGAAGCTTTCTTT. This translates into CASSLRENTEAFF.

The chain combines TRBV30 with TRBJ2-5, with 7 bases fitting TRBD2. Germline trimming cut 2 bases from V and 3 bases from J; bases unmatched to any gene: 6. Per the germline V gene, CDR1 is GTSNPN and CDR2 is SVGIG (reference sequence). There are 14 residues in the CDR3. CDR3 sequence: CAWSRAGPKETQYF. Here the CDR3 DNA reads TGTGCCTGGAGTAGAGCGGGACCTAAAGAGACCCAGTACTTC. Complete variable domain (other parts from reference TRBV30 and TRBJ2-5): SQTIHQWPATLVQPVGSPLSLECTVEGTSNPNLYWYRQAAGRGLQLLFYSVGIGQISSEVPQNLSASRPQDRQFILSSKKLLLSDSGFYLCAWSRAGPKETQYFGPGTRLLVL.

A remark on this clone: Compared with germline, one end of the junction differs, possibly owing to a read error. The chain links TRBV7-7 to TRBJ2-3, with D perhaps matching TRBD2 (5 bases). The germline V gene encodes CDR1 SSHAT and CDR2 FNYEAQ (reference sequence). This CDR3 spans 13 amino acids. CDR3 sequence: CASSLSAGDTQYF. The CDR3 DNA follows: TGTGCTAGCAGCTTGTCTGCGGGAGATACGCAGTATTTT.